Given below is one T cell receptor beta chain in context. Its antigen remains undetermined. No much larger clone is present one base from it, and per-base qualities are unavailable. Libraries were constructed by the immunoSEQ multiplex PCR assay. For most patients, genomic DNA was isolated using the Qiagen DNeasy Blood and Tissue Kit and was shipped frozen to Adaptive Biotechnologies for TCR sequencing. For most patients, genomic DNA was subjected to high-throughput TCR-beta CDR3 sequencing by Adaptive Biotechnologies. Turning to the authors' computational methods: Adaptive's ImmunoSEQ software supplied the TCR sequencing data for 15 to 20 patients, while MiXCR and VDJtools were used to process a few other patients. CD4 versus CD8 sorting errors were corrected by removing sequences found in both subsets at a frequency ratio below 5:1. CDR3 nucleotide sequences shared between donor and recipient were removed because the origin of such sequences could not be assigned. To be classed as alloreactive, a clone needed at least 2-fold expansion over unstimulated cells and a minimum CFSE-low frequency of 0.002% (template counts) or 0.001% (read counts). Mappable clones were those detected in sequenced pre-transplant spleen, lymph node, or MLR CFSE-low populations of the donor or recipient. The cumulative frequency of alloreactive clones was calculated as a percentage of all sequences, weighted by copy number. Imported from immuneACCESS, the table was reduced by TCRdb to in-frame sequences with V and J called. These copies leave out some clones; in studies compared against another copy, an unresolved V gene accounts for under half, and the cause of the remainder is not known. The V and J calls and clone size are taken from that table; D and trimming were inferred from the DNA. The sample table shows 90,000 to 150,000 clones, and 85% to 95% are seen once. The leading ten clones occupy 2.5% to 3.5% of the sample.

There are 11 amino acids in the CDR3, from cysteine to phenylalanine inclusive. The only DNA kept is the CDR3, 33 bases in frame from the first base. Cut back by 10 bases and 4 bases, the V and J ends lie 11 bases apart. CDR1 and CDR2, per the germline V gene (reference sequence), are LNHDA and SQIVND. The sample is drawn from a study of graft-versus-host responses after intestinal transplantation (dated by TCRdb to about 2021). Some background on the complete study: The transplants that recipients received were multivisceral, liver-intestinal, or isolated intestinal. Of the roughly 24 intestinal transplant recipients enrolled in the cohort, one of whom was a retransplant, a few patients without pretransplant specimens were excluded. Alloreactive clones were identified by sequencing pre-transplant mixed lymphocyte reaction products and comparing these products with unstimulated pre-transplant donor and recipient T cells. A peak of at least 4% donor T cells among recipient peripheral blood mononuclear cells was the definition used for donor T cell macrochimerism. Every recipient was given anti-thymocyte globulin induction, then maintenance tacrolimus and steroids for about 3 years. Instead of going to the commercial service, samples from a few later patients were sequenced in-house on an Illumina MiSeq and processed with MiXCR. After intestinal transplantation, graft-versus-host and host-versus-graft alloreactive T cell clones in the graft, circulation and bone marrow were tracked using bulk TCR-beta CDR3 sequencing. What the work shows at the level of the full study, not this receptor alone: In patients with donor T cell macrochimerism, the allografts had high GvH to HvG T cell clonal ratios. Early after transplant, peak levels of circulating GvH clones were found to be associated with declines in HvG clones. GvH clones were detected in recipient bone marrow, and some of these GvH clones were observed earlier in ileal mucosa or blood, consistent with an intestinal mucosal origin. Conclusions were limited by the relatively low number and heterogeneity of intestinal transplant patients.

Sample time point, as interpreted from the label and publication: cells obtained before transplantation from donor or recipient. CD3+CD4+ and CD3+CD8+ populations were FACS-sorted from unstimulated pre-transplant donor and recipient cells taken from spleen or lymph nodes. Recombination connected TRBV19 to TRBJ2-7; the D gene is perhaps TRBD2, from 5 matching bases. Sequencing was performed on unstimulated CD8+ T cells sorted from spleen or lymph node cells, taken before intestinal transplant. This TCR was sampled from a human donor who received an intestinal transplant. The encoded CDR3 is CATRTVYEQYF. The DNA sequence reads TGTGCCACTCGGACTGTTTACGAGCAGTACTTC. With the portions outside the CDR3 filled from the reference TRBV19 and TRBJ2-7 genes, the complete variable region becomes DGGITQSPKYLFRKEGQNVTLSCEQNLNHDAMYWYRQDPGQGLRLIYYSQIVNDFQKGDIAEGYSVSREKKESFPLTVTSAQKNPTAFYLCATRTVYEQYFGPGTRLTVT.